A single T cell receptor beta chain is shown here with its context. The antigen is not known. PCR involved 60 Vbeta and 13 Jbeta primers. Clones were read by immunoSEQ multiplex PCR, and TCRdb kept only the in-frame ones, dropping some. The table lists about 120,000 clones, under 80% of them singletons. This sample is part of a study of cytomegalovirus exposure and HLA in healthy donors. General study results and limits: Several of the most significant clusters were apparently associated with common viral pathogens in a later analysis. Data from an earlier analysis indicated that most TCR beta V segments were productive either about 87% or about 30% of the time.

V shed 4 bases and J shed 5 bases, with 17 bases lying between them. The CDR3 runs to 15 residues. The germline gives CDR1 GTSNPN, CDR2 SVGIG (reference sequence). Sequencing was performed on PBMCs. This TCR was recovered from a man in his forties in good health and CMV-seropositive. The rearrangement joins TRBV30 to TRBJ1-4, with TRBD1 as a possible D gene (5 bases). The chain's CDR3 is CAWTLGGGGNEKLFF. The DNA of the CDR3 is TGTGCCTGGACCCTTGGCGGGGGGGGGAATGAAAAACTGTTTTTT.